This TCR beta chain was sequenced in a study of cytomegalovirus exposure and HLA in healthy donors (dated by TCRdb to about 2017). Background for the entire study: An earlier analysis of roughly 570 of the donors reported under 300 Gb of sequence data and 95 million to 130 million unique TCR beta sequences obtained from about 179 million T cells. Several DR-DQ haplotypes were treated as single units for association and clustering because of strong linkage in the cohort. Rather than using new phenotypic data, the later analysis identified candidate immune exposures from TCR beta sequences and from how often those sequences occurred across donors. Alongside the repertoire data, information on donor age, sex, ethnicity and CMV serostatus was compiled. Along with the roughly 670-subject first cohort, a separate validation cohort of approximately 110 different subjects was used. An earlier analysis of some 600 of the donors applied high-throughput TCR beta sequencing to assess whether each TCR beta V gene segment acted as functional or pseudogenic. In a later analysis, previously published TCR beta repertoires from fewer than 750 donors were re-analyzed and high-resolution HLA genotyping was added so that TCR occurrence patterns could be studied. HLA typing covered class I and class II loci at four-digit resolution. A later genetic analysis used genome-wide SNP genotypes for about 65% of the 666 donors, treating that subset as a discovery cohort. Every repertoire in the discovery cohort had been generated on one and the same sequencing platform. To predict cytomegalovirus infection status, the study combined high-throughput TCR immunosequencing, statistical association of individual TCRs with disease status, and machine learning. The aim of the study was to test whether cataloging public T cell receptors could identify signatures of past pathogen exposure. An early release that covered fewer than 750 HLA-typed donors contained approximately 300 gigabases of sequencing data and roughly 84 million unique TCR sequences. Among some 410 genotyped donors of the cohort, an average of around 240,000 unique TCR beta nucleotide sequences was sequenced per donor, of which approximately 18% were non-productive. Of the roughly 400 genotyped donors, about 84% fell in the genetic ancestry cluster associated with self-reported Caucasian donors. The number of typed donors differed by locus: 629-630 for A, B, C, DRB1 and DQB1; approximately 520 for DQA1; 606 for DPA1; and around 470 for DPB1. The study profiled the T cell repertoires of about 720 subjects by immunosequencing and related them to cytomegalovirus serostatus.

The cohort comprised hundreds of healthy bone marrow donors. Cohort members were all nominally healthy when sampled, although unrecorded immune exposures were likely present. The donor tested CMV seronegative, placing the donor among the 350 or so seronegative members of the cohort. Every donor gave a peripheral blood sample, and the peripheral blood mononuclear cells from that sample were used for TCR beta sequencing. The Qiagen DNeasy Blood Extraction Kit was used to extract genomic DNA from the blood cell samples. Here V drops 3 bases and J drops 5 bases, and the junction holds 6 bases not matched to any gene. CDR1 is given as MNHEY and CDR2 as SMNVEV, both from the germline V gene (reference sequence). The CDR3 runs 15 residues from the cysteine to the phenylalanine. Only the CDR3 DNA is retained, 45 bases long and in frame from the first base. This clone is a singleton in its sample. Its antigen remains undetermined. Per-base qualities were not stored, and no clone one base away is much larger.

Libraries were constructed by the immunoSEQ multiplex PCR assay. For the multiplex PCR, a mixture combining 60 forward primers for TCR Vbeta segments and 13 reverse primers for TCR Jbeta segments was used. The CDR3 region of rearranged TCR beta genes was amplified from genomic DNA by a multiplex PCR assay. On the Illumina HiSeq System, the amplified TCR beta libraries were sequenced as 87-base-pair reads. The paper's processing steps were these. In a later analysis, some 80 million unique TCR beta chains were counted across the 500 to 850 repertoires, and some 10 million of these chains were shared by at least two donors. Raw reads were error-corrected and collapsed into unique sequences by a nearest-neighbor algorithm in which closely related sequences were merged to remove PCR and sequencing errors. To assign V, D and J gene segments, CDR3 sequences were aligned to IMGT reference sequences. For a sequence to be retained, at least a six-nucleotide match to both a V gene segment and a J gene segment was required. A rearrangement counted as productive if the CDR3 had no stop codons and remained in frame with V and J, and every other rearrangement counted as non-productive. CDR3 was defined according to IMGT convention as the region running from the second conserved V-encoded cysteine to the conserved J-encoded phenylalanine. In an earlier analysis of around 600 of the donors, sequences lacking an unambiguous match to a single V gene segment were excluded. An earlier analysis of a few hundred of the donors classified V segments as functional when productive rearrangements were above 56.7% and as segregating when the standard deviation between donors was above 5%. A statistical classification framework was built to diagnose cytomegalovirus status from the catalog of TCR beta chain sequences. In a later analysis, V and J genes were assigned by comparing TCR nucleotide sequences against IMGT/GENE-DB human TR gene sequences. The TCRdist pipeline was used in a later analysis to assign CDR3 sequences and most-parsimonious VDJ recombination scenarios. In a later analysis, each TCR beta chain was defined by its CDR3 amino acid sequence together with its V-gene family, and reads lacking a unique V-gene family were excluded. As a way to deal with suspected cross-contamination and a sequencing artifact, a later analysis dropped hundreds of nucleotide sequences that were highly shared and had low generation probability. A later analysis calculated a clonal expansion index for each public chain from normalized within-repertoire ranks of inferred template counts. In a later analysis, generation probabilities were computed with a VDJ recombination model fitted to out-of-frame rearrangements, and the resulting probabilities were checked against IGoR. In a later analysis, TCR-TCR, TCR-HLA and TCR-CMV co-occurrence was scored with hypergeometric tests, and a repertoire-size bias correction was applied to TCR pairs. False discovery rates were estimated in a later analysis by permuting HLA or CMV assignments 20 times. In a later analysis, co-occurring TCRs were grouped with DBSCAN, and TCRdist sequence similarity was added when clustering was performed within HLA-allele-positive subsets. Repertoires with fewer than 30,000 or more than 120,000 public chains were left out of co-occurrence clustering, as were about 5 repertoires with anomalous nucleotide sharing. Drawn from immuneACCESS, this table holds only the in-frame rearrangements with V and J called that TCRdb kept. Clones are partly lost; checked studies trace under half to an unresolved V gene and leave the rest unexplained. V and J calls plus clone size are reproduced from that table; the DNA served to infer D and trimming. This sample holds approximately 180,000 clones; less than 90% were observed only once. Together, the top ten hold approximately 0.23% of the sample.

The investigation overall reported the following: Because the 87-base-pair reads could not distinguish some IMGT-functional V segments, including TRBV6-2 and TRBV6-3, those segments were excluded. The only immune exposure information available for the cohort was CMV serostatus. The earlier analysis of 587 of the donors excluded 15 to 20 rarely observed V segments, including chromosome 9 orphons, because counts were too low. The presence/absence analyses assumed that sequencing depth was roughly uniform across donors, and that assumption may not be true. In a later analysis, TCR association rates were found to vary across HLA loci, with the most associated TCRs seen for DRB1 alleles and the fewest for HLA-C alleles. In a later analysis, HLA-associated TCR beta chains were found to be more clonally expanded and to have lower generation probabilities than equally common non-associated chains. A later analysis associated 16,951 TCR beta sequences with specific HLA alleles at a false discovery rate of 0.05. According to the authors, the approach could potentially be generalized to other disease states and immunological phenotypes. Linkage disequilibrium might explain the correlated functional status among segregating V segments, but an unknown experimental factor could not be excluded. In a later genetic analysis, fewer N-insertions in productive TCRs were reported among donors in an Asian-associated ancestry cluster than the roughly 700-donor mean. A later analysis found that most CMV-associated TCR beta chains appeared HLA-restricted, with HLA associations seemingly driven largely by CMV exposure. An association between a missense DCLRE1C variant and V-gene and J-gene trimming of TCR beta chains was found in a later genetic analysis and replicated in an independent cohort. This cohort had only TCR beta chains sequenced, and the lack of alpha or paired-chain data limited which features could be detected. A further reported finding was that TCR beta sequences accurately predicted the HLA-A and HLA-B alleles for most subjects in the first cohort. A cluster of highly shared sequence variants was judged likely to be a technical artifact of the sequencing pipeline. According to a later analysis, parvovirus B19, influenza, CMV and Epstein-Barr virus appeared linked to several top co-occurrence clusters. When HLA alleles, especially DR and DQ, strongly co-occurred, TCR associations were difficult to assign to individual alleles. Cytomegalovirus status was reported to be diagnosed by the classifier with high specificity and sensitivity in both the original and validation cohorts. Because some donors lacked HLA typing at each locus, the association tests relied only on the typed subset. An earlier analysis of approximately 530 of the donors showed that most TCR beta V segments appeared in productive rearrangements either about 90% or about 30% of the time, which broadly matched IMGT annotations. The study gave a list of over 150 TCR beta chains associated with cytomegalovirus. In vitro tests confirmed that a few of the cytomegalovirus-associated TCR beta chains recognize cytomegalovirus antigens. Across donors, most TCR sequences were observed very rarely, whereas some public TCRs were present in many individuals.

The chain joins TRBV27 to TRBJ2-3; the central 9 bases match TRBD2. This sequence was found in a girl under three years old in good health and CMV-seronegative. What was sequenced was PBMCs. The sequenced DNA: TGTGCCAGCAGTTTCGGGACTAGCCTCGGAGATACGCAGTATTTT. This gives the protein CASSFGTSLGDTQYF.